Listed here are 6 T cell receptor beta chains from one sample, sequenced in a study of T-cell reconstitution after alpha-beta-depleted transplantation in children. TCRbeta library construction was performed incorporating unique molecular identifiers. TCRdb fed the PCR reads into MiXCR, producing one record per CDR3 protein. This repertoire shows about half a million distinct CDR3 sequences, around an eighth found once; its top ten account for less than 6.5%. The starting material was PBMCs from the stem cell graft donor, obtained from the stem cell graft. All receptors derive from a human donor who donated a stem cell graft to a child with combined immunodeficiency.

The chain combines TRBV11-2 with TRBJ1-2; no definite D call. The length of the CDR3 is 14 residues. Trimming cost V 2 bases and J 7 bases, with 14 bases left between them. Germline loops: CDR1 SGHAT, CDR2 FQNNGV. CDR3 sequence (DNA): TGTGCCAGCAGCTTACCCGGGATATTAGGTGGCTACACCTTC. Residues: CASSLPGILGGYTF.

This clonotype showed up many times. The chain joins TRBV12-3 or TRBV12-4 to TRBJ2-3; the D is unclear. The CDR3 consists of 12 residues. Trimming stripped 2 bases from V and 4 bases from J, with 4 bases between. CDR3 in DNA: TGTGCCAGCAGTTTATCTGCAGATACGCAGTATTTT. Translated: CASSLSADTQYF.

This clonotype was detected ten times or more. The chain recombines TRBV2 with TRBJ2-1, with 8 bases fitting TRBD2. Germline lookup yields CDR1 SNHLY and CDR2 FYNNEI. Trimming cost V 5 bases and J 8 bases; bases outside gene matches: 11. This CDR3 spans 15 amino acids. DNA for the CDR3: TGTGCCAGCAGTCCACTAGCGGTACCTACTCATGAGCAGTTCTTC. This encodes CASSPLAVPTHEQFF.

This clonotype was seen a handful of times. The rearrangement links TRBV5-6 to TRBJ2-1; no clear D gene. Germline loops: CDR1 SGHDT, CDR2 YYEEEE. Trimming stripped 2 bases from V and 0 bases from J, with 9 bases between. The CDR3 extends over 15 amino acids. Here the CDR3 reads CASSFKVSSYNEQFF. CDR3 nucleotides: TGTGCCAGCAGCTTCAAGGTAAGCTCCTACAATGAGCAGTTCTTC.

The sample holds many counts of this clonotype. The rearrangement links TRBV6-2 or TRBV6-3 to TRBJ1-1; D may be TRBD1 (5 bases). V shed 2 bases and J shed 7 bases, with 11 bases lying between them. Germline assignment: CDR1 MNHEY and CDR2 SVGEGT. CDR3 length: 13 residues. CDR3 in DNA: TGTGCCAGCAGTTACGGAGGGACGGATGAAGCTTTCTTT. Its protein product is CASSYGGTDEAFF.

This clonotype was counted between two and nine times. This chain joins TRBV27 and TRBJ2-1; possible D gene TRBD2, 6 bases. The length of the CDR3 is 13 residues. Trimming removed 1 base at V and 9 bases at J, with 10 bases between. Germline V gene sequence: CDR1 MNHEY, CDR2 SMNVEV (reference sequence). CDR3 sequence: CASSLYPGAEQFF. The CDR3 coding sequence is TGTGCCAGCAGTTTATATCCGGGAGCTGAGCAGTTCTTC.